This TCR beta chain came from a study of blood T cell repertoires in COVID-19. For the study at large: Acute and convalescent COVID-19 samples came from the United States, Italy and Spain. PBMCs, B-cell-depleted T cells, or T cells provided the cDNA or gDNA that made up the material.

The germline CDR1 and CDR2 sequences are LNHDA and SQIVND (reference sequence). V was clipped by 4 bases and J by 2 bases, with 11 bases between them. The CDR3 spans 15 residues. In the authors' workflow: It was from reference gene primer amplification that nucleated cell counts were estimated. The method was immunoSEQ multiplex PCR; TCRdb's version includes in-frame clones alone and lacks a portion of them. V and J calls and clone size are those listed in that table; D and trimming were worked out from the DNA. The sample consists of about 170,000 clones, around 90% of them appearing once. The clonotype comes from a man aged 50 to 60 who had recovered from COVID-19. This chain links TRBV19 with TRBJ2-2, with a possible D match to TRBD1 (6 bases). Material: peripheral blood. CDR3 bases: TGTGCCAGTAGTAATGTCAGGGGAAACACCGGGGAGCTGTTTTTT. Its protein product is CASSNVRGNTGELFF.